The rows below give T cell receptor beta chains drawn from one sample of a study of radiotherapy plus CTLA-4 blockade in lung cancer. Method: immunoSEQ multiplex PCR; TCRdb's copy keeps in-frame clones and lacks some. Among about 97,000 clones listed, roughly 74% were seen once. Sequences were derived from peripheral blood, sampled from a patient treated with radiotherapy plus ipilimumab. The source of these receptors is a human donor with non-small cell lung cancer who had a partial response to radiotherapy plus ipilimumab. Some clones in this sample may be carry-over from other donors' samples. The CDR3 runs from the conserved cysteine through the conserved F or W. The D gene is left open where the match is weak.

d_call	j_call	v_call	cdr3_aa	cdr3_nt
NA	TRBJ2-1	TRBV10-1	CASSESRGYNEQFF	TGCGCCAGCAGTGAGTCTAGGGGCTACAATGAGCAGTTCTTC
NA	TRBJ1-1	TRBV19	CASSTVGGTEAFF	TGTGCCAGTAGTACCGTAGGGGGTACTGAAGCTTTCTTT
TRBD1	TRBJ2-1	TRBV15	CATSRKPWTGKGYEQFF	TGTGCCACCAGCAGGAAACCCTGGACAGGGAAGGGCTATGAGCAGTTCTTC
NA	TRBJ1-5	TRBV5-8	CASSSTPNRYSNQPQHF	TGTGCCAGCAGCTCCACCCCCAACCGCTATAGCAATCAGCCCCAGCATTTT
NA	TRBJ1-5	TRBV28	CASSLGSRNQPQHF	TGTGCCAGCAGTTTGGGTTCGAGGAATCAGCCCCAGCATTTT
NA	TRBJ2-1	TRBV15	CATSRDPVDEQFF	TGTGCCACCAGCAGAGATCCCGTCGATGAGCAGTTCTTC
TRBD1	TRBJ2-7	TRBV6-6	CASRSADRGHTYEQYF	TGTGCCAGCAGATCCGCGGACAGGGGGCATACCTACGAGCAGTACTTC
TRBD2	TRBJ2-2	TRBV6-6	CASSYSGENTGELFF	TGTGCCAGCAGTTACAGCGGGGAGAACACCGGGGAGCTGTTTTTT
NA	TRBJ1-1	TRBV18	CASSQGSGTEAFF	TGTGCCAGCTCACAGGGAAGCGGCACTGAAGCTTTCTTT
NA	TRBJ2-1	TRBV21-1	CASSKGRVEPVIYNEQFF	TGTGCCAGCAGCAAAGGGAGGGTTGAACCTGTGATATACAATGAGCAGTTCTTC
TRBD2	TRBJ2-1	TRBV2	CASRKGLAGANEQFF	TGTGCCAGCAGGAAAGGACTAGCGGGGGCCAATGAGCAGTTCTTC
TRBD1	TRBJ2-3	TRBV7-6	CASSSFGNRGFHTQYF	TGTGCCAGCAGCTCCTTTGGGAACAGGGGCTTCCATACGCAGTATTTT
TRBD1	TRBJ1-2	TRBV7-3	CASSSGQNYGYTF	TGTGCCAGCAGCTCGGGACAGAACTATGGCTACACCTTC